This entry describes one T cell receptor beta chain. The antigen is unknown. Losses at the gene ends were 6 bases for V and 4 bases for J; bases not matched to a gene: 6. The CDR3 spans 14 residues. The germline V gene encodes CDR1 KGHDR and CDR2 SFDVKD. The source of the sample is a study of CD8 T cells in ankylosing spondylitis. General observations from the study: According to the report, clones linked to the disease were significantly enriched in matched synovial fluid samples taken from ankylosing spondylitis patients. In ankylosing spondylitis blood, a motif of 7 to 9 highly homologous TCR beta variants appeared characteristic.

The authors made TCR beta libraries by quantitative 5'-RACE with molecular barcodes. TCRdb analysed the 5' RACE reads with MiXCR anew, one entry per CDR3 protein. Of almost 400,000 distinct CDR3 sequences listed, 20% to 25% are singletons. This receptor was identified in a male donor with ankylosing spondylitis. Sequenced material: blood, either unsorted or a sorted T cell fraction (not recorded which). V gene TRBV24-1 combines with J gene TRBJ2-3; 7 bases agree with TRBD2. The CDR3 is CATSTTGGADTQYF. CDR3 DNA sequence: TGTGCCACCAGTACAACGGGAGGAGCAGATACGCAGTATTTT.